The 10 T cell receptor beta chains below all came from one sample that was sequenced in a study of Ad26.COV2.S vaccination and SARS-CoV-2 variants. Described treatment: some 20 received Ad26.COV2.S at low or high dose, single or two shots; 5 received placebo; per-sample allocation not given. Sampling occurred on day 63 after the first vaccine or placebo injection. TCRdb keeps only in-frame clones here, not all; method: immunoSEQ multiplex PCR. This sample has about 450,000 clones, with approximately 92% found just once. The source material was peripheral blood, sampled in a trial of Ad26.COV2.S vaccine versus placebo. Every receptor here comes from a person between 18 and 59 years old who received the Ad26.COV2.S COVID-19 vaccine or a placebo.

This chain connects TRBV7-8 to TRBJ1-1; D uncertain. Germline assignment: CDR1 SGHVS and CDR2 FQNEAQ. The CDR3 covers 12 residues. With 5 bases removed from V and 10 bases from J, the gap between germline ends came to 14 bases. Written as DNA, the CDR3 is TGTGCCAGCAGCCCTCCTAGCTCTGGAGCTTTCTTT. Its translation: CASSPPSSGAFF.

The gene calls are TRBV6-2 or TRBV6-3 and TRBJ1-2; TRBD1 is a possible D gene (6 bases). The germline V gene has CDR1 MNHEY and CDR2 SVGEGT. V was cut by 6 bases and J by 5 bases, with 19 bases left in between. The CDR3 extends over 15 amino acids. As DNA, the CDR3 is TGTGCCAGCAGCCCCCTATGGGACACGGATTATGGCTACACCTTC. Translation: CASSPLWDTDYGYTF.

The chain has TRBV28 and TRBJ1-2, with D perhaps matching TRBD1 (6 bases). Trimming took 3 bases from V and 2 from J, leaving 13 bases between them. CDR1 is MDHEN, CDR2 SYDVKM, per germline. The CDR3 has 15 residues. The CDR3 loop reads CASSFRARGNYGYTF. The CDR3 DNA reads as TGTGCCAGCAGTTTCAGGGCAAGGGGGAACTATGGCTACACCTTC.

This rearrangement joins TRBV5-5 to TRBJ2-5, with a tentative D call TRBD2 (5 bases). CDR3 length: 15 amino acids. V was clipped by 0 bases and J by 0 bases, with 9 bases between them. Germline V CDR1 and CDR2: SGHKS, YYEKEE (reference sequence). The CDR3 is CASSLDGKYQETQYF. The CDR3 bases are TGTGCCAGCAGCTTGGACGGGAAGTACCAAGAGACCCAGTACTTC.

This chain links TRBV11-3 with TRBJ1-3; D gene ambiguous. V was clipped by 1 base and J by 0 bases, with 7 bases between them. CDR1 SGHNT and CDR2 YENEEA come from the germline V gene. The CDR3 sequence is 15 residues long. CDR3 DNA: TGTGCCAGCAGCTTAGCAAGGATCTCTGGAAACACCATATATTTT. It codes for CASSLARISGNTIYF. The whole variable domain, remainder taken from reference TRBV11-3 and TRBJ1-3, is EAGVVQSPRYKIIEKKQPVAFWCNPISGHNTLYWYLQNLGQGPELLIRYENEEAVDDSQLPKDRFSAERLKGVDSTLKIQPAELGDSAVYLCASSLARISGNTIYFGEGSWLTVV.

The CDR3 nucleotides read TGTGCCAGCAGTCCGAGGAGGGCGGGTCGAGAGACCCAGTACTTC. Protein sequence: CASSPRRAGRETQYF. This chain connects TRBV13 to TRBJ2-5, with D possibly being TRBD2 (6 bases). Trimming pared 6 bases from V and 4 bases from J, leaving 18 bases between. Germline V CDR1 and CDR2: PRHDT, FYEKMQ (reference sequence). The CDR3 length is 15 residues.

This sequence joins TRBV7-3 and TRBJ2-3; perhaps D is TRBD1 or TRBD2 (5 bases each). The germline V gene has CDR1 SGHTA and CDR2 FQGTGA. The V end lost 4 bases, the J end lost 4 bases, and 15 bases lay between the germline ends. The CDR3 runs to 15 residues. For the CDR3, the DNA is TGTGCCAGCAGCTCAGCGCTCGGGGCTGCAGATACGCAGTATTTT. Its protein product is CASSSALGAADTQYF.

The rearrangement links TRBV21-1 to TRBJ1-6. TRBV21-1 is classified as a pseudogene. There are 15 residues in the CDR3. The CDR3 nucleotides are TGTGCCAGCACCTTCGGAGGGGGGGATAATTCACCCCTCCACTTT. Amino acid sequence: CASTFGGGDNSPLHF.

The CDR3, as DNA: TGTGCCAGCAGTTCCCCGCCGTTTGGGACCCAGCATTTT. This sequence encodes CASSSPPFGTQHF. The chain employs TRBV6-2 or TRBV6-3 and TRBJ1-5, with D unresolved. V dropped 4 bases and J dropped 11 bases, with 15 bases sitting between them. The CDR3 runs to 13 residues. CDR1 is MNHEY, CDR2 SVGEGT, per germline.

In its sample, this clone was seen a few times. The sample has other DNA sequences that encode this CDR3 too. This chain links TRBV18 with TRBJ1-3; TRBD1 matches 8 bases. The V gene end was trimmed by 3 bases and the J gene end by 4 bases; junction bases not matched to a gene: 5. CDR1 and CDR2 from the germline V gene are KGHSH and LQKENI. The CDR3 consists of 15 residues. The CDR3 reads CASSPRTGRGNTIYF. The DNA of the CDR3 is TGTGCCAGCTCACCGCGGACAGGGCGGGGAAACACCATATATTTT.